This T cell receptor beta chain was obtained from a study of blood T cell repertoires in COVID-19. As processed by the authors: Cell counts per sample came from amplifying reference gene primers. Sequencing was performed with immunoSEQ multiplex PCR; in TCRdb, only in-frame clones are kept and a portion is missing. From that table come the V and J calls and clone size; the DNA was used to work out D and trimming. The sample records over 25,000 clones, roughly 83% being singletons. V lost 8 bases, J lost 2 bases, and 17 bases stayed unmatched. Germline loops: CDR1 MRHNA, CDR2 SNTAGT. The CDR3 is made up of 19 amino acids.

Sequencing was done on a sample of peripheral blood. This chain uses TRBV6-4 with TRBJ2-6; 8 nucleotides agree with TRBD1. The TCR originated in a man at least 80 years old with active COVID-19. The DNA for the CDR3 is TGTGCCAGCTCCCTCCCCCTACAGGGGGATGGTACTGGGGCCAACGTCCTGACTTTC. It specifies CASSLPLQGDGTGANVLTF.